The subject of this entry is one T cell receptor beta chain. The sample is drawn from a study of PD-1 blockade in classical Hodgkin lymphoma. This CDR3 comprises 18 residues. V gave up 2 bases and J gave up 7 bases, with 23 bases separating them. Germline V gene data show CDR1 as SNHLY and CDR2 as FYNNEI. No patient escaped relapse after autologous stem cell transplantation, and brentuximab vedotin exposure varied. Measured with immunoSEQ multiplex PCR; TCRdb has only the in-frame clones, and not every one. The sample has about 7,000 clones, about four fifths seen once. Material: peripheral blood mononuclear cells (PBMCs), obtained at baseline. V and J are TRBV2 and TRBJ2-2; D possibly corresponds to TRBD1 (6 bases). This TCR was recovered from a human donor with classical Hodgkin lymphoma. The CDR3 DNA is TGTGCCAGCAGTGAAATTACCTCCCTCAGGGGAGATGGCGGGGAGCTGTTTTTT. Its protein product is CASSEITSLRGDGGELFF.